This T cell receptor (beta chain) was captured in a study of T cell responses to AZD1222 COVID-19 vaccine. Study details: Analyses pooled second doses at about 4 or about 12 weeks.

On this clone itself: Its target is unknown.

Study-level results: Only a handful of AZD1222 recipients were seropositive at baseline.

Only in-frame clones appear in the TCRdb table, and some are missing; sequencing was by immunoSEQ multiplex PCR. The data show some 170,000 clones, roughly nine tenths seen once. Sample: peripheral blood, taken on day 0 of AZD1222 vaccination. This clonotype originated in an adult in good health.

CDR3 sequence reads: CANHAGQSTDTQYF. In DNA form, the CDR3 reads TGTGCCAACCACGCGGGACAGAGCACAGATACGCAGTATTTT. The V and J genes are TRBV2 and TRBJ2-3; maybe TRBD1 (7 bases). The CDR3 is 14 residues long. V was cut by 10 bases and J by 0 bases, with 14 bases left in between. The germline V gene has CDR1 SNHLY and CDR2 FYNNEI.